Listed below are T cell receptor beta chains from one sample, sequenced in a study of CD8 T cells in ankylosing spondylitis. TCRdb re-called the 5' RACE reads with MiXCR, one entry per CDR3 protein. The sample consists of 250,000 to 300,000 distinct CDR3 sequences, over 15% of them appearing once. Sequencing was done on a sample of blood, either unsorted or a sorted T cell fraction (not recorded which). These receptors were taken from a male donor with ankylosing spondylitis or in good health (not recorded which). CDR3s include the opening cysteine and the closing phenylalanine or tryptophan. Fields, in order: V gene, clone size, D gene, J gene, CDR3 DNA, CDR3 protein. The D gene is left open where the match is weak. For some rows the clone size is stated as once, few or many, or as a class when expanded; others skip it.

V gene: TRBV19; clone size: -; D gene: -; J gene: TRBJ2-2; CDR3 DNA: TGTGCCAGTAGTTTCCAGGGGTCCGGGGAGCTGTTTTTT; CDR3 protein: CASSFQGSGELFF
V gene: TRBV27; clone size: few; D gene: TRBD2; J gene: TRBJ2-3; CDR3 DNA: TGTGCCAGCAGTTCCGGACTAGCGGGGATAACGCAGTATTTT; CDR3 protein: CASSSGLAGITQYF
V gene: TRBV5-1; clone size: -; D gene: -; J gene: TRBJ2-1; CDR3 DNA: TGCGCCAGCAGCTTGGCGACTCGGGATGAGCAGTTCTTC; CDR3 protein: CASSLATRDEQFF
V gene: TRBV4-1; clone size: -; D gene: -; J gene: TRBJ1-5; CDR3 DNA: TGCGCCAGCAGCCAAGGAGAAGGTTATCAGCCCCAGCATTTT; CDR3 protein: CASSQGEGYQPQHF
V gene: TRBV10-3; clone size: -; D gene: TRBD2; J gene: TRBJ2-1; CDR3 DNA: TGTGCCATCAGGGGTCATAGCGGGAGCCTCTCCTACAATGAGCAGTTCTTC; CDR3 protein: CAIRGHSGSLSYNEQFF
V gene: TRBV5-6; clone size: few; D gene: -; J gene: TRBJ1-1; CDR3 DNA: TGTGCCAGCAGCTTTGGCAGGGGGAACACTGAAGCTTTCTTT; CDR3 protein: CASSFGRGNTEAFF
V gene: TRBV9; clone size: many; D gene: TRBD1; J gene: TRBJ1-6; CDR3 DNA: TGTGCCAGCAGCACGGACAGGGGCTTAGATTCACCCCTCCACTTT; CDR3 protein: CASSTDRGLDSPLHF
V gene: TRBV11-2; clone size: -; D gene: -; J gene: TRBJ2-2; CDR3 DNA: TGTGCCAGCAGCTCCAACTCCGGGGCGAACACCGGGGAGCTGTTTTTT; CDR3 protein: CASSSNSGANTGELFF
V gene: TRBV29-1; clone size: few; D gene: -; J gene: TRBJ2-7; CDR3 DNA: TGCAGCGTGGGGGTGAATGGGCCTTACGAGCAGTACTTC; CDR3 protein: CSVGVNGPYEQYF
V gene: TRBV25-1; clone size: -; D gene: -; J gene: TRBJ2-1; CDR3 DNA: TGTGCCAGCAGCGACGCTTTCGTGACAGTTGGCAATGAGCAGTTCTTC; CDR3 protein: CASSDAFVTVGNEQFF
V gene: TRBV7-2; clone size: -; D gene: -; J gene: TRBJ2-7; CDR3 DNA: TGTGCCAGCAGCTTAGCCTTTAGCGAGCAGTACTTC; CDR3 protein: CASSLAFSEQYF